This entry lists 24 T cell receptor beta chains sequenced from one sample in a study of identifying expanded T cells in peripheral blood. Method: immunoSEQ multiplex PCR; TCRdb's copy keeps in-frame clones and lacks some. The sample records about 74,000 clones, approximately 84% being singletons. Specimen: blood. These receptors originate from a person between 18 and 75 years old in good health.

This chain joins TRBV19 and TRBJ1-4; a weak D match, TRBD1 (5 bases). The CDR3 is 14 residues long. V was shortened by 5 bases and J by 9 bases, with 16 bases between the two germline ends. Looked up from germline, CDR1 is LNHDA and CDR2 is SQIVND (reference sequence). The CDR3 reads CASSEQGSGQKLFF. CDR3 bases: TGTGCCAGTAGTGAGCAGGGTAGCGGTCAAAAACTGTTTTTT.

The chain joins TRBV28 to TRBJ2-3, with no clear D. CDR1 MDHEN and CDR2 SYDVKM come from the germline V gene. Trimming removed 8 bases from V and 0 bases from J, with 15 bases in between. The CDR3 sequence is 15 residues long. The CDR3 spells CASRSGGTSTDTQYF. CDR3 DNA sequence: TGTGCCAGCCGGTCAGGCGGTACTAGCACAGATACGCAGTATTTT.

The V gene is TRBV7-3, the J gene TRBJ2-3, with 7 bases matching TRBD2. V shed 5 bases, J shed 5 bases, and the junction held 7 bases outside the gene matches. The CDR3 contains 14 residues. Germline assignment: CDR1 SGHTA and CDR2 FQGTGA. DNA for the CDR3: TGTGCCAGCAGCCGGGGGAGGGGAGAAGATACGCAGTATTTT. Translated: CASSRGRGEDTQYF.

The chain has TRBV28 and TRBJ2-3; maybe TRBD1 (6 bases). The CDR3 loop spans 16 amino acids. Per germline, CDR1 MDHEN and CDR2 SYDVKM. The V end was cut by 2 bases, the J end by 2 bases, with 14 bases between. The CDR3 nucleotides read TGTGCCAGCAGTTTACGAGGGACACGCGCCACAGATACGCAGTATTTT. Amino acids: CASSLRGTRATDTQYF. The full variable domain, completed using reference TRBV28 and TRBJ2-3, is DVKVTQSSRYLVKRTGEKVFLECVQDMDHENMFWYRQDPGLGLRLIYFSYDVKMKEKGDIPEGYSVSREKKERFSLILESASTNQTSMYLCASSLRGTRATDTQYFGPGTRLTVL.

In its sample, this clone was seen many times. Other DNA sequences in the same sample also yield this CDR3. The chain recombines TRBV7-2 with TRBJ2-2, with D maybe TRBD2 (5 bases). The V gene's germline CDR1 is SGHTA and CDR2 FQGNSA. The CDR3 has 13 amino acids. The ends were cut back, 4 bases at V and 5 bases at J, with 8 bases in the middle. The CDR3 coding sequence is TGTGCCAGCAGCTCCCGGGGTACCGGGGAGCTGTTTTTT. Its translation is CASSSRGTGELFF.

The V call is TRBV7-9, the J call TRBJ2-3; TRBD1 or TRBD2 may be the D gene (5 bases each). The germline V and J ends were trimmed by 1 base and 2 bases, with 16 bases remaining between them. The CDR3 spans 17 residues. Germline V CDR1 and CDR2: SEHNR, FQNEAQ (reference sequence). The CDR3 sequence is CASSLVSWGPDTDTQYF. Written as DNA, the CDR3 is TGTGCCAGCAGCTTAGTATCTTGGGGACCTGACACAGATACGCAGTATTTT.

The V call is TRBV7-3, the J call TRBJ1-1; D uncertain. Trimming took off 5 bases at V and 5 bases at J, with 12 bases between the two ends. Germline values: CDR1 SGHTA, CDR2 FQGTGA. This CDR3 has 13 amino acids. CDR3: CASSLFVGTEAFF. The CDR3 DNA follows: TGTGCCAGCAGCCTCTTCGTCGGGACTGAAGCTTTCTTT.

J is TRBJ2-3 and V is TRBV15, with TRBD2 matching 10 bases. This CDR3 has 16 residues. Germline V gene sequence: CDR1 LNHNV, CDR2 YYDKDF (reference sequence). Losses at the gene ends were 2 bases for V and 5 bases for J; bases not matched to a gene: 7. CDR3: CATSRLAGVGRDTQYF. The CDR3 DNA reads TGTGCCACCAGCAGACTAGCGGGAGTAGGGAGAGATACGCAGTATTTT.

The CDR3 spells CASSDIRQGYEQYF. CDR3 sequence (DNA): TGTGCCAGCAGTGATATAAGACAGGGCTACGAGCAGTACTTC. The chain joins TRBV27 to TRBJ2-7; 7 nucleotides match TRBD1. CDR3 length: 14 amino acids. J lost 3 bases, V lost 5 bases, and 7 bases had no gene match. CDR1 MNHEY and CDR2 SMNVEV come from the germline V gene (reference sequence).

CDR3 sequence: CASSGAEGAAYEQYF. CDR3 sequence (DNA): TGTGCCAGCAGTGGAGCGGAGGGGGCGGCCTACGAGCAGTACTTC. The chain has TRBV4-2 and TRBJ2-7; D is perhaps TRBD1 (7 bases). From germline, CDR1 is LGHNA and CDR2 YNFKEQ. This CDR3 has 15 amino acids. V lost 6 bases and J lost 2, with 17 bases in between.

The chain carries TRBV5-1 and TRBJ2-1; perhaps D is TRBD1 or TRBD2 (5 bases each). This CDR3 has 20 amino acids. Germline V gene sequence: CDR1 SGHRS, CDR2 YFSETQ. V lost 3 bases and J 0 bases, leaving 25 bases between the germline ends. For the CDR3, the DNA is TGCGCCAGCAGCTCACAACCCTGGGACGGTCCTGGTAGCTCCTACAATGAGCAGTTCTTC. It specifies CASSSQPWDGPGSSYNEQFF.

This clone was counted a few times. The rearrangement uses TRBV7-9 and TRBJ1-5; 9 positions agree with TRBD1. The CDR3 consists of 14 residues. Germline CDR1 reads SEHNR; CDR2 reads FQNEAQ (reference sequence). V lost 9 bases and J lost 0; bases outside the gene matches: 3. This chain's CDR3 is CASTGGGSNQPQHF. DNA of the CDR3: TGTGCCAGTACAGGGGGCGGTAGCAATCAGCCCCAGCATTTT.

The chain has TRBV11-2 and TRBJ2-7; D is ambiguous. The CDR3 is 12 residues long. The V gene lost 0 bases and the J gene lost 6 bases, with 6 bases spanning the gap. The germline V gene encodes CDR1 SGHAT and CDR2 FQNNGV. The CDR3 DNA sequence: TGTGCCAGCAGCTTAGATCAAGTCGAGCAGTACTTC. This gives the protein CASSLDQVEQYF.

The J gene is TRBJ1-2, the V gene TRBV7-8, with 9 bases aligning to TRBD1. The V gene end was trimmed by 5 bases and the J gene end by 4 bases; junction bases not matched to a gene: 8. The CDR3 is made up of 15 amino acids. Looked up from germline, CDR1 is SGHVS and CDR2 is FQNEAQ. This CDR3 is CASSPIRTGVYGYTF. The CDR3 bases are TGTGCCAGCAGCCCGATCCGGACAGGGGTCTATGGCTACACCTTC.

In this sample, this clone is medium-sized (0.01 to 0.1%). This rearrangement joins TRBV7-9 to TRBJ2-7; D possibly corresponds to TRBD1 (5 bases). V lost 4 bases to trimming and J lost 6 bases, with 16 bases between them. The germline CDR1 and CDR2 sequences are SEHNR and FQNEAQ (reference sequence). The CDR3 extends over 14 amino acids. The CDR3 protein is CASSYDSRYGEQYF. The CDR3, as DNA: TGTGCCAGCAGCTATGACAGTAGGTACGGCGAGCAGTACTTC. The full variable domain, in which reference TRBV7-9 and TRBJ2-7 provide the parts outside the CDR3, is DTGVSQNPRHKITKRGQNVTFRCDPISEHNRLYWYRQTLGQGPEFLTYFQNEAQLEKSRLLSDRFSAERPKGSFSTLEIQRTEQGDSAMYLCASSYDSRYGEQYFGPGTRLTVT.

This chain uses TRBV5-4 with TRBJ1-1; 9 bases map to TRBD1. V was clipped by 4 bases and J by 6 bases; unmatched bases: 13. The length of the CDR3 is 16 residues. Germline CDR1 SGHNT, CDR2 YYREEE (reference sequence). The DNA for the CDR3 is TGTGCCAGCAGCGACCGGGACAGGGAAAGGACCGCTGAAGCTTTCTTT. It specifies CASSDRDRERTAEAFF.

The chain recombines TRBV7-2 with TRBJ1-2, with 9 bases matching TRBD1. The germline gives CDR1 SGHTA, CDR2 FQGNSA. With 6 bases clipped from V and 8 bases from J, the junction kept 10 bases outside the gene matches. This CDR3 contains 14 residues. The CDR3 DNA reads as TGTGCCAGCAGATACCCGGGACAGGGTTACGGCTACACCTTC. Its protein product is CASRYPGQGYGYTF.

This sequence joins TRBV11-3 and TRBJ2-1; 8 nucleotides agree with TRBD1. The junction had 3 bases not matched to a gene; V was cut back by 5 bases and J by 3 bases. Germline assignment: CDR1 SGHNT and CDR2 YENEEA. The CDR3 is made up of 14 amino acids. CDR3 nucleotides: TGTGCCAGCAGCGGACAGGGAATCTACAATGAGCAGTTCTTC. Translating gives CASSGQGIYNEQFF. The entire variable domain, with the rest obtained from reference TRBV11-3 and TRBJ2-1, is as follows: EAGVVQSPRYKIIEKKQPVAFWCNPISGHNTLYWYLQNLGQGPELLIRYENEEAVDDSQLPKDRFSAERLKGVDSTLKIQPAELGDSAVYLCASSGQGIYNEQFFGPGTRLTVL.

The CDR3 reads CASSFDRGTEAFF. CDR3 bases: TGCGCCAGCAGTTTTGACAGGGGCACTGAAGCTTTCTTT. V and J are TRBV5-1 and TRBJ1-1, with TRBD1 matching over 8 bases. Trimming removed 5 bases from V and 4 bases from J; junction bases left unmatched: 4. The CDR3 loop spans 13 amino acids. Germline-derived CDR1 and CDR2 are SGHRS and YFSETQ.

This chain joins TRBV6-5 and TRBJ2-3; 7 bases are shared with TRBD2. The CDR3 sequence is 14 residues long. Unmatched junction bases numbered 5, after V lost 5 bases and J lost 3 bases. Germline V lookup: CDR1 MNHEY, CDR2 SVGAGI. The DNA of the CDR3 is TGTGCCAGCAGTCAGGGAGCGGGAACAGATACGCAGTATTTT. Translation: CASSQGAGTDTQYF.

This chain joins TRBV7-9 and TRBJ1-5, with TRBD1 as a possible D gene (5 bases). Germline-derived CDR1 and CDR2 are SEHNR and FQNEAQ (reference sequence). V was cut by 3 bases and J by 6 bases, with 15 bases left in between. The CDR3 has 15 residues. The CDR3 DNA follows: TGTGCCAGCAGCTTTGGTGTTCAGGGTGGTCAGCCCCAGCATTTT. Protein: CASSFGVQGGQPQHF.

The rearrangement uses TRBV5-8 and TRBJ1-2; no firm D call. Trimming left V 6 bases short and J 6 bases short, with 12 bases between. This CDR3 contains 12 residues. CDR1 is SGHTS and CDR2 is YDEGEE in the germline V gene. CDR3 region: CASTPGTHGYTF. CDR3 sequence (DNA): TGTGCCAGCACCCCCGGAACCCATGGCTACACCTTC.

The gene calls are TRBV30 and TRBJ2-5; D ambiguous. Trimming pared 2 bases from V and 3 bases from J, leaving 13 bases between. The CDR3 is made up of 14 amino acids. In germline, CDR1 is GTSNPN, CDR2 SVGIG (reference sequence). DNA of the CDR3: TGTGCCTGGAGTTGGAGCGAGACTGAAGAGACCCAGTACTTC. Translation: CAWSWSETEETQYF.

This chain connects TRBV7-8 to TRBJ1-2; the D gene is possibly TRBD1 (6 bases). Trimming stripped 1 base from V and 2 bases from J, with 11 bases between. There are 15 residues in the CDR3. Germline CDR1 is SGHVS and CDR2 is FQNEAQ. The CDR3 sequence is CASSLGGAGNYGYTF. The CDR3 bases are TGTGCCAGCAGCTTAGGGGGGGCGGGGAACTATGGCTACACCTTC. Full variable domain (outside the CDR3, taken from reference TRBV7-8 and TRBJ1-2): GAGVSQSPRYKVAKRGQDVALRCDPISGHVSLFWYQQALGQGPEFLTYFQNEAQLDKSGLPSDRFFAERPEGSVSTLKIQRTQQEDSAVYLCASSLGGAGNYGYTFGSGTRLTVV.